This TCR beta chain was recorded in a study of regulatory T cells in long-lasting Graves disease. The time point is: newly diagnosed GD, antithyroid drugs for less than 3 months. PBMC RNA was the source of the TCR library. Patients were from an endocrinology department in Xi'an, China. This clonotype was counted at least ten times. For TCR beta, libraries came from iRepertoire HTBI primers and Arm-PCR of CDR3 regions. TCRdb re-called the multiplex PCR reads through MiXCR, storing one row per CDR3 protein. The sample lists hundreds of thousands of distinct CDR3 sequences, 15% to 20% occurring once. CDR3 length equals 15 residues. Trimming removed 5 bases from V and 4 bases from J; junction bases left unmatched: 8. The germline V gene has CDR1 SEHNR and CDR2 FQNEAQ (reference sequence). These data were also reused for a study on T cells in Graves' hyperthyroidism and ophthalmopathy. That source reports: TCR CDR3 underwent first-round RT-PCR with the HTBI primer set.

The J gene is TRBJ2-5, the V gene TRBV7-9; 9 bases are shared with TRBD1. Sample: peripheral blood mononuclear cells (PBMCs), taken at new diagnosis, from a patient treated with antithyroid drugs. This TCR was recovered from a man between 40 and 49 years old with Graves disease. The CDR3, as DNA: TGTGCCAGCAGCAGAAGACAGGGGGGAGGAGAGACCCAGTACTTC. The encoded protein is CASSRRQGGGETQYF.